This TCR beta chain came from a study of blood T cell repertoires in COVID-19. Across the whole study: The origin of the acute and convalescent COVID-19 samples was the United States, Italy and Spain. T cells, B-cell-depleted T cells, or PBMCs supplied cDNA or gDNA.

Assay: immunoSEQ multiplex PCR; the TCRdb copy retains only in-frame clones and omits some. This sample yields tens of thousands of clones, of which approximately 83% are seen a single time; under 5% belongs to the top ten. Per the germline V gene, CDR1 is LNHDA and CDR2 is SQIVND (reference sequence). This CDR3 has 15 residues. Trimming at V came to 4 bases and at J to 8 bases, leaving 9 bases not matched to a gene. The source of this sequence is a woman aged 55-69 years with acute or convalescent COVID-19. What was sequenced was peripheral blood. The J gene is TRBJ1-4, the V gene TRBV19; 8 bases align to TRBD1. The CDR3 sequence: CASSKADREHEKLFF. The CDR3 nucleotides read TGTGCCAGTAGTAAGGCGGACAGGGAGCACGAAAAACTGTTTTTT.